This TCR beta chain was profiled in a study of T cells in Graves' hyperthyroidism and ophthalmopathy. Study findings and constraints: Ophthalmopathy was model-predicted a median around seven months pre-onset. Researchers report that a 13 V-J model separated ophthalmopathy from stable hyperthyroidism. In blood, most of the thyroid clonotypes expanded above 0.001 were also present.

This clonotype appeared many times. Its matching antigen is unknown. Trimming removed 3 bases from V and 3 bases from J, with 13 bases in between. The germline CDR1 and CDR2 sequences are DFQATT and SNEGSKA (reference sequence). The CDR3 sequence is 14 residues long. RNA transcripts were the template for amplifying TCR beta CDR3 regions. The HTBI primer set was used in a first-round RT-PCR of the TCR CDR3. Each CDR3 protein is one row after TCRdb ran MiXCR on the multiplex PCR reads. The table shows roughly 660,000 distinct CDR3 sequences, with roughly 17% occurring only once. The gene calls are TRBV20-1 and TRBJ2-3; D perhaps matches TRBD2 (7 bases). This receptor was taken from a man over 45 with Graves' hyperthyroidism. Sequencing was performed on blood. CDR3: CSASGRGATDTQYF. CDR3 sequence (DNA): TGCAGTGCTAGTGGGAGGGGGGCAACAGATACGCAGTATTTT.